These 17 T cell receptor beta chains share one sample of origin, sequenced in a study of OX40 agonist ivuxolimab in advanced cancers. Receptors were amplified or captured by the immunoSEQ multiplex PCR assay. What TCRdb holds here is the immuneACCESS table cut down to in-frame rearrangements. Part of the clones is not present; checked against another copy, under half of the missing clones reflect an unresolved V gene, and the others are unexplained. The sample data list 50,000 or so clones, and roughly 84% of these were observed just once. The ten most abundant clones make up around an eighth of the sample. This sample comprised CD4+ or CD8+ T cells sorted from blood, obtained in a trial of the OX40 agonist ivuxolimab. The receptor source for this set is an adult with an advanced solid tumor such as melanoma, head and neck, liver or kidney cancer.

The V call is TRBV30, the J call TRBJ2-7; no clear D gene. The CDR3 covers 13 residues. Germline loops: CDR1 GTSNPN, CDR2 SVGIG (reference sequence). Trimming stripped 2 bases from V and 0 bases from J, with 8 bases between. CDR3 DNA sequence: TGTGCCTGGAGTCGAGGTAGCTCCTACGAGCAGTACGTC. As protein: CAWSRGSSYEQYV.

CDR3 in amino acids: CASSIGLTNTGELFF. The CDR3 nucleotides are TGTGCCAGCAGCATAGGACTAACGAACACCGGGGAGCTGTTTTTT. The chain carries TRBV9 and TRBJ2-2, with a weak D call TRBD2 (6 bases). The germline V and J ends were trimmed by 4 bases and 0 bases, with 10 bases remaining between them. Germline-derived CDR1 and CDR2 are SGDLS and YYNGEE. The CDR3 covers 15 residues.

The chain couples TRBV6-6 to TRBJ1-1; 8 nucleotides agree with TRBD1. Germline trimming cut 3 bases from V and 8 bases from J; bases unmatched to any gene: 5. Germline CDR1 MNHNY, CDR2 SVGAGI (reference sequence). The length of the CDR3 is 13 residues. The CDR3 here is CASSYLGQGEAFF. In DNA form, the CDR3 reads TGTGCCAGCAGTTATCTTGGACAGGGAGAAGCTTTCTTT.

The chain's CDR3 is CASSRPSGGNTGELFF. CDR3 nucleotide sequence: TGTGCCAGCAGCCGGCCTAGCGGGGGAAACACCGGGGAGCTGTTTTTT. This chain joins TRBV5-6 and TRBJ2-2; 10 bases line up with TRBD2. Germline V gene data show CDR1 as SGHDT and CDR2 as YYEEEE. The V and J ends lost 4 bases and 2 bases, in that order; junction bases with no gene match: 5. There are 16 residues in the CDR3.

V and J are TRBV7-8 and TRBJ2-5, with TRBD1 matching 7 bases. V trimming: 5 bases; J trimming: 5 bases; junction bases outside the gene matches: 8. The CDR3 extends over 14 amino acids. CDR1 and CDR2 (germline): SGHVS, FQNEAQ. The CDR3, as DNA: TGTGCCAGCAGCCCCGGGACAGTCCGTGAGACCCAGTACTTC. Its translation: CASSPGTVRETQYF.

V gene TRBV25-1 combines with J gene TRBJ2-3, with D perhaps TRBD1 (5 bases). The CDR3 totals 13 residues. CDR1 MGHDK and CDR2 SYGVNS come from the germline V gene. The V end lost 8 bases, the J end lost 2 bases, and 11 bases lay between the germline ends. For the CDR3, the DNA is TGTGCCAGCGGCTCGGACACCACAGATACGCAGTATTTT. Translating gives CASGSDTTDTQYF. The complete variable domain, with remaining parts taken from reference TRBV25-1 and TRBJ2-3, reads EADIYQTPRYLVIGTGKKITLECSQTMGHDKMYWYQQDPGMELHLIHYSYGVNSTEKGDLSSESTVSRIRTEHFPLTLESARPSHTSQYLCASGSDTTDTQYFGPGTRLTVL.

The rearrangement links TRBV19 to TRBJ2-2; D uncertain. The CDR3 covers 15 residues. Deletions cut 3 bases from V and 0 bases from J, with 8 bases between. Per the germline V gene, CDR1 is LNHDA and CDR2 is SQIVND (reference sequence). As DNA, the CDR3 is TGTGCCAGTAGTATGAGAGGTCCGAACACCGGGGAGCTGTTTTTT. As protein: CASSMRGPNTGELFF.

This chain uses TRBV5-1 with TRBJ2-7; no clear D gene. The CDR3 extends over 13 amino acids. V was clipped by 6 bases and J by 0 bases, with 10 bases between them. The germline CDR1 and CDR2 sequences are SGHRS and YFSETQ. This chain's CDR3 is CASKIQRSYEQYV. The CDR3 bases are TGCGCCAGCAAAATACAGCGCTCCTACGAGCAGTACGTC.

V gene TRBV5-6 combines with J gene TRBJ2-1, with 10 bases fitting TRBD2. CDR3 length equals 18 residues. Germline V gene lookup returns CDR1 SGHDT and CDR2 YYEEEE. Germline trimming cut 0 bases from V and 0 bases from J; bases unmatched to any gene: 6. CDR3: CASSLVSGGPSSYNEQFF. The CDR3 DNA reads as TGTGCCAGCAGCTTGGTTAGCGGGGGGCCCAGCTCCTACAATGAGCAGTTCTTC.

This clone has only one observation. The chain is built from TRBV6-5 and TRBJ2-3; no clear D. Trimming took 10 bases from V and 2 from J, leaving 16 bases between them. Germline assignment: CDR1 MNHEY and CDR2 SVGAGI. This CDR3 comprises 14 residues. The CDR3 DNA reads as TGTGCCACCCGCCAGAGTCTTTCCACAGATACGCAGTATTTT. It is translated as CATRQSLSTDTQYF.

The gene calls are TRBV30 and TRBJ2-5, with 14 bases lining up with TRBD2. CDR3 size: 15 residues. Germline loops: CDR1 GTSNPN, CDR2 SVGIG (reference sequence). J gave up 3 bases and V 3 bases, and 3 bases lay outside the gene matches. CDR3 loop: CAWSQGLAGEETQYF. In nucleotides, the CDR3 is TGTGCCTGGAGCCAGGGACTAGCGGGAGAAGAGACCCAGTACTTC.

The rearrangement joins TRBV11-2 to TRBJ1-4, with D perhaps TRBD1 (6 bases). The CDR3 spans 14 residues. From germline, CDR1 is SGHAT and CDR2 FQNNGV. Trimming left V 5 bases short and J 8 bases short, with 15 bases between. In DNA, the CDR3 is TGTGCCAGCAGCCTGAACAGGGTTTGGGAAAAACTGTTTTTT. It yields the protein CASSLNRVWEKLFF.

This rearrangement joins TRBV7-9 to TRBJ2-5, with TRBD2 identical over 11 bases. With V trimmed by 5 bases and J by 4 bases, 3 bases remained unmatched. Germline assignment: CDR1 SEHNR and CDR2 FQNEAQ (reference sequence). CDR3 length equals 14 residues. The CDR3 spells CASSTSGSTETQYF. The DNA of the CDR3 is TGTGCCAGCAGCACTAGCGGGAGCACAGAGACCCAGTACTTC.

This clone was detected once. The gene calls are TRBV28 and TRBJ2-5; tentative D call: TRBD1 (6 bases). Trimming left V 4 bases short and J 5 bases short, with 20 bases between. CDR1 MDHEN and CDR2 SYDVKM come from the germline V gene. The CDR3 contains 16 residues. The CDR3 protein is CASSSWTDRIGETQYF. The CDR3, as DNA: TGTGCCAGCAGTTCCTGGACAGATCGTATCGGGGAGACCCAGTACTTC.

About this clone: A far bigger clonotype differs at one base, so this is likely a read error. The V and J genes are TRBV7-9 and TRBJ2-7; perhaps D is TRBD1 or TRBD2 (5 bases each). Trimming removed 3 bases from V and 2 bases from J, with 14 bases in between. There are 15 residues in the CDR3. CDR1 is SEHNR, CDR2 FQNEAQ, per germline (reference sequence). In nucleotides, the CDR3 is TGTGCCAGCAGCTTCCCGGGCCCGGGGCCCTACGAGCAGTACTTC. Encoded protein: CASSFPGPGPYEQYF.

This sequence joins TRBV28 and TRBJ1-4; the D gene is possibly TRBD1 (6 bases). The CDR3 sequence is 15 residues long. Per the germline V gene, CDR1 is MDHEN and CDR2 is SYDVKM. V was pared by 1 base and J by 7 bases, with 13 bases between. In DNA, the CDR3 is TGTGCCAGCAGTTTATCGGCGGGGGCGGGTGAAAAACTGTTTTTT. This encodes CASSLSAGAGEKLFF.

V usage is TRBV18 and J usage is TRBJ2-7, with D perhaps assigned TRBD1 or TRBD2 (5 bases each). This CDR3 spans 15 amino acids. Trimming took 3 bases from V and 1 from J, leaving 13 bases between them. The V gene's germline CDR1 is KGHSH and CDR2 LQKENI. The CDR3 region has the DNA TGTGCCAGCTCACCTGGGACGGACGGATCCTACGAGCAGTACGTC. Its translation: CASSPGTDGSYEQYV.